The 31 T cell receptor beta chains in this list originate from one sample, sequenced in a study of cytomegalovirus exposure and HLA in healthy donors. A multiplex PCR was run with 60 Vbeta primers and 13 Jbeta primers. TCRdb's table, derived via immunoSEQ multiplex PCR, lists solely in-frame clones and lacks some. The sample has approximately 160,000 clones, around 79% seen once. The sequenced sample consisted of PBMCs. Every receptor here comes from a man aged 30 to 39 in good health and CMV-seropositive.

CDR3 nucleotide sequence: TGTGCCAGCTCAAAGACAGCTCCCTCGGGTAATGAAAAACTGTTTTTT. As protein: CASSKTAPSGNEKLFF. The chain couples TRBV18 to TRBJ1-4; perhaps TRBD1 as D (5 bases). This CDR3 region has 16 residues. Germline-derived CDR1 and CDR2 are KGHSH and LQKENI. V was cut by 5 bases and J by 4 bases, with 17 bases left in between. The entire variable domain, with the rest obtained from reference TRBV18 and TRBJ1-4, is as follows: NAGVMQNPRHLVRRRGQEARLRCSPMKGHSHVYWYRQLPEEGLKFMVYLQKENIIDESGMPKERFSAEFPKEGPSILRIQQVVRGDSAAYFCASSKTAPSGNEKLFFGSGTQLSVL.

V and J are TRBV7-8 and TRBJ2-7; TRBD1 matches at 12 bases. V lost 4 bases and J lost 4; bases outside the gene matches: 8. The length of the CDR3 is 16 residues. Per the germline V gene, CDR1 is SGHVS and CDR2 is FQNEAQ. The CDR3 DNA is TGTGCCAGCAGCTATGTTCCGGGACAGGGGGCATACGAGCAGTACTTC. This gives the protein CASSYVPGQGAYEQYF.

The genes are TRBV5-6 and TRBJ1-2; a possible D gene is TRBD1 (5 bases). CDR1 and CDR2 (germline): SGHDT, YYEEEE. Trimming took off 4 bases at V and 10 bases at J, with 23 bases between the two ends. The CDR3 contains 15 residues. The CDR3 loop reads CASSRSEAGWWDYTF. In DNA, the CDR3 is TGTGCCAGCAGCCGGAGCGAGGCAGGGTGGTGGGACTACACCTTC.

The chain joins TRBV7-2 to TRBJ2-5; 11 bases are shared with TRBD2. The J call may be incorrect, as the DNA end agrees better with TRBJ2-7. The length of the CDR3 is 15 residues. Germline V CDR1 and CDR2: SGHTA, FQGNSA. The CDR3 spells CASSSLAGVVNEQYF. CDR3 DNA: TGTGCCAGCAGCTCACTAGCGGGAGTGGTTAACGAGCAGTACTTC.

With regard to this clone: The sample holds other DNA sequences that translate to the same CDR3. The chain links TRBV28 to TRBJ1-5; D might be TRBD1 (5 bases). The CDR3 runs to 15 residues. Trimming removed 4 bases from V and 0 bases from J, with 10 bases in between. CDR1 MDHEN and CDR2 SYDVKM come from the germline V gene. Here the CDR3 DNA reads TGTGCCAGCAGTTCCGACAGTTATAGCAATCAGCCCCAGCATTTT. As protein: CASSSDSYSNQPQHF.

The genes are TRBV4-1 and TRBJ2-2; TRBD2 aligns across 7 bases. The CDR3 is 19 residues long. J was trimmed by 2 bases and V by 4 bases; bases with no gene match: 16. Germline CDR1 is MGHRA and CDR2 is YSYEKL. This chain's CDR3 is CASSRGTIREKLNTGELFF. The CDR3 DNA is TGCGCCAGCAGCCGGGGGACTATAAGGGAAAAACTAAACACCGGGGAGCTGTTTTTT.

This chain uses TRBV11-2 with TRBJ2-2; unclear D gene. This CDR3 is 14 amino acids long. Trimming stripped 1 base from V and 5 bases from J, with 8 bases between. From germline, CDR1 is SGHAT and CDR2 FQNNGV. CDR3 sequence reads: CASSLATSTGELFF. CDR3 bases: TGTGCCAGCAGCTTAGCTACTTCAACCGGGGAGCTGTTTTTT.

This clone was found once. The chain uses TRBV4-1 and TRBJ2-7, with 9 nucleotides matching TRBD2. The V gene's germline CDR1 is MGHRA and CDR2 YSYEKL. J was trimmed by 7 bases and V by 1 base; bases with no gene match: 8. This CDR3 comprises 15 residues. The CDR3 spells CASSQVGGGAEEQYF. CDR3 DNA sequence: TGCGCCAGCAGCCAAGTCGGCGGGGGGGCCGAGGAGCAGTACTTC.

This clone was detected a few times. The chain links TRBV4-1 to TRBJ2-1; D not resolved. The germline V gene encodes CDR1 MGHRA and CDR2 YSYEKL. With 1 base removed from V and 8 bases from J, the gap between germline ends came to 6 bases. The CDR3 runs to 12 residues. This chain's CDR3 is CASSQGADEQFF. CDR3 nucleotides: TGCGCCAGCAGCCAAGGCGCGGATGAGCAGTTCTTC.

CDR3 region: CASSFDQGHNQPQHF. The CDR3 coding sequence is TGTGCCAGCAGTTTCGATCAGGGCCACAATCAGCCCCAGCATTTT. The J gene is TRBJ1-5, the V gene TRBV28; weak D call: TRBD1 (5 bases). CDR3 size: 15 residues. Trimming removed 3 bases at V and 3 bases at J, with 12 bases between. From germline, CDR1 is MDHEN and CDR2 SYDVKM.

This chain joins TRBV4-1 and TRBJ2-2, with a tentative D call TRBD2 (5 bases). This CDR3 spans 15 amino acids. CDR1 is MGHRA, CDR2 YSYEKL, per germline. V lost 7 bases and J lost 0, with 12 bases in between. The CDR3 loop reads CASKPSGANTGELFF. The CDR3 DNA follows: TGCGCCAGCAAACCGAGCGGAGCGAACACCGGGGAGCTGTTTTTT.

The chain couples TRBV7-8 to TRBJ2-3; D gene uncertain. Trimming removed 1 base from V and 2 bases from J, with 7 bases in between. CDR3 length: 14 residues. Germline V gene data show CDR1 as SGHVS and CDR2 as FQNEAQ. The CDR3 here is CASSLGSTTDTQYF. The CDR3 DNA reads TGTGCCAGCAGCTTAGGTTCTACCACAGATACGCAGTATTTT. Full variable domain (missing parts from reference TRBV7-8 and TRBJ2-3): GAGVSQSPRYKVAKRGQDVALRCDPISGHVSLFWYQQALGQGPEFLTYFQNEAQLDKSGLPSDRFFAERPEGSVSTLKIQRTQQEDSAVYLCASSLGSTTDTQYFGPGTRLTVL.

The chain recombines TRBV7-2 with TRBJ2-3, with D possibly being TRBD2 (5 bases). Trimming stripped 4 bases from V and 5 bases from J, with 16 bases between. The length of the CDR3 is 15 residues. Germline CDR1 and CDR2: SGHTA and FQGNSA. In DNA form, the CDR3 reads TGTGCCAGCAGCTACGTGGCGGGTGAGGGAGATACGCAGTATTTT. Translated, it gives CASSYVAGEGDTQYF.

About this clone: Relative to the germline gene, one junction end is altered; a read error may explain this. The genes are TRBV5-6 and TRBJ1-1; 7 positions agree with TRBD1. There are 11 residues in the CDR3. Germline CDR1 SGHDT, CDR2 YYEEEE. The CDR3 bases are TGTGCCAGCAGCAGCGCCGGGACAGCCTTATTT. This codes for CASSSAGTALF.

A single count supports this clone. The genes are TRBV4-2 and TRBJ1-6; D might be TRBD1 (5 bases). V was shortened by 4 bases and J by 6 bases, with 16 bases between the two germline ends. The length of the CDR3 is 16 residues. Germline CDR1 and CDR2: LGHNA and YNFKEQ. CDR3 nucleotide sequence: TGTGCCAGCAGCCCCCTCGGGTCGGACATTAATTCACCCCTCCACTTT. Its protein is CASSPLGSDINSPLHF.

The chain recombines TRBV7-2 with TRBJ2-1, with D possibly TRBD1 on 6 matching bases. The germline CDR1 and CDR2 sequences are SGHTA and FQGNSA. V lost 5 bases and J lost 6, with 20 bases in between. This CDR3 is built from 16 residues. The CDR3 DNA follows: TGTGCCAGCAGCGGAGCCTCACAGGGTAGCCGCAATGAGCAGTTCTTC. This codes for CASSGASQGSRNEQFF.

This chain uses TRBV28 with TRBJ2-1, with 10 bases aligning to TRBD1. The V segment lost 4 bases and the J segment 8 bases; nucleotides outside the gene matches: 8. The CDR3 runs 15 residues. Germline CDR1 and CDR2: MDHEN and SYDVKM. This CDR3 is CASSSSGTGDHEQFF. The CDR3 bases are TGTGCCAGCAGTTCCTCCGGGACAGGGGACCATGAGCAGTTCTTC.

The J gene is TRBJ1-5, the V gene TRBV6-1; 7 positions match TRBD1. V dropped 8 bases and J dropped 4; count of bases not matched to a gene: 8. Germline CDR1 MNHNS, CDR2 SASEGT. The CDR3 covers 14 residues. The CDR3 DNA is TGTGCCAGCCGAGGGACAGACTCTAATCAGCCCCAGCATTTT. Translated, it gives CASRGTDSNQPQHF.

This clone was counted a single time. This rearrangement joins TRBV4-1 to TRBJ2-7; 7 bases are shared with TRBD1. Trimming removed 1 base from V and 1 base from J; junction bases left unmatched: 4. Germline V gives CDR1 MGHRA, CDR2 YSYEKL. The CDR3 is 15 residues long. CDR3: CASSQARTGSYEQYF. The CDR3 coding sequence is TGCGCCAGCAGCCAAGCCCGGACAGGATCCTACGAGCAGTACTTC.

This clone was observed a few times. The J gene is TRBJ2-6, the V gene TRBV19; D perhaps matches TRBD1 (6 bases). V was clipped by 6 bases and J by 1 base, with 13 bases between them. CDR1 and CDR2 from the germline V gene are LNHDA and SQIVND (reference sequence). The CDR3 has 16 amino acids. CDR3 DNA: TGTGCCAGTAGCTCAACCGACAGGTCTGGGGCCAACGTCCTGACTTTC. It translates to CASSSTDRSGANVLTF.

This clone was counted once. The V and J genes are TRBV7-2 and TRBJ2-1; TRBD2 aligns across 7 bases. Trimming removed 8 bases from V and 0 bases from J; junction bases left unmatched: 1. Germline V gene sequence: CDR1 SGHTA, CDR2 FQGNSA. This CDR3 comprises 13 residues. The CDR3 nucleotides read TGTGCCAGCGGCGGGAGCTCCTACAATGAGCAGTTCTTC. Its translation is CASGGSSYNEQFF. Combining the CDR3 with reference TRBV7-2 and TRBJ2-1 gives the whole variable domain GAGVSQSPSNKVTEKGKDVELRCDPISGHTALYWYRQSLGQGLEFLIYFQGNSAPDKSGLPSDRFSAERTGGSVSTLTIQRTQQEDSAVYLCASGGSSYNEQFFGPGTRLTVL.

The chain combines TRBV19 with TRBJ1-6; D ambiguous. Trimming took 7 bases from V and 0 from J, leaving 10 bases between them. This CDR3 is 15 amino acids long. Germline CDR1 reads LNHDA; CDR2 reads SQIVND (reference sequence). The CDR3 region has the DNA TGTGCCAGTAAATCGCAGGTCTCCTATAATTCACCCCTCCACTTT. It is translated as CASKSQVSYNSPLHF.

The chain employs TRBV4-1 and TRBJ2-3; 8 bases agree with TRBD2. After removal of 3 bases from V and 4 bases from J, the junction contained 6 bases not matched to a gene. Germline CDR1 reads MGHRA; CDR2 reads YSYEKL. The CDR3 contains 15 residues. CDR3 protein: CASSQKSGGPDTQYF. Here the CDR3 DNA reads TGCGCCAGCAGCCAGAAATCGGGAGGGCCAGATACGCAGTATTTT.

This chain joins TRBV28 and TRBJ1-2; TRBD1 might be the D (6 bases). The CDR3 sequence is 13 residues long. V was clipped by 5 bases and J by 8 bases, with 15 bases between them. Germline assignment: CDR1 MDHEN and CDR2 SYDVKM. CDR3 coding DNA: TGTGCCAGCAGTACCTCCAGGGGCTGGGGCTACACCTTC. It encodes CASSTSRGWGYTF.

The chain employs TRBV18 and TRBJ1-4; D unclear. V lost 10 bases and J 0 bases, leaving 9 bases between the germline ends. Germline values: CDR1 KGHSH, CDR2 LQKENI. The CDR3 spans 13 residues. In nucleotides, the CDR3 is TGTGCCACCCAATTTGCAACTAATGAAAAACTGTTTTTT. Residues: CATQFATNEKLFF.

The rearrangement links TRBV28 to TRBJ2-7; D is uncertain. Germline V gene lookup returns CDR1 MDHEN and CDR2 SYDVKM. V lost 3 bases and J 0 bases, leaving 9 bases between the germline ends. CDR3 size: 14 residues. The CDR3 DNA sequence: TGTGCCAGCAGTTTTCAGTTCCTCTCCTACGAGCAGTACTTC. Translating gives CASSFQFLSYEQYF.

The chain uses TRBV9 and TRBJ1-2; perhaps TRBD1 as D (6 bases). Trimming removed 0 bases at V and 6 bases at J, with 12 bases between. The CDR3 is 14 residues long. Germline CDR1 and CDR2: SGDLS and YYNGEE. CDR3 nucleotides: TGTGCCAGCAGCGTAGATCCGGACAGTCATGGCTACACCTTC. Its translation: CASSVDPDSHGYTF.

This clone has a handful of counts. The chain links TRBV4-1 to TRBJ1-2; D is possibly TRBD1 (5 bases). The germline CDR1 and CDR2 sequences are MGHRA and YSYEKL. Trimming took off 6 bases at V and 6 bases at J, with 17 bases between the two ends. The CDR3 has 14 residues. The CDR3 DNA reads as TGCGCCAGCAGTCCGCGCGGGGGAGGGGATGGCTACACCTTC. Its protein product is CASSPRGGGDGYTF.

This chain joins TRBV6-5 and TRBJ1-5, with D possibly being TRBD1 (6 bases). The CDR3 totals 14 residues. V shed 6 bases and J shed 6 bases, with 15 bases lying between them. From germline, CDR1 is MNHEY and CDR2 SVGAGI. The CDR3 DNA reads TGTGCCAGCAGCTCGAGTTCAGGGGTTCAGCCCCAGCATTTT. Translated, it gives CASSSSSGVQPQHF.

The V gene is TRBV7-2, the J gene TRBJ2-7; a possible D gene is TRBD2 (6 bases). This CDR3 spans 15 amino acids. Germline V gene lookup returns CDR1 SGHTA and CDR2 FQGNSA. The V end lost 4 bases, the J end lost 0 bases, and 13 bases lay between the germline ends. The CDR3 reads CASSSDGGFSYEQYF. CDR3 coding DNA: TGTGCCAGCAGCTCGGACGGGGGATTCTCCTACGAGCAGTACTTC.

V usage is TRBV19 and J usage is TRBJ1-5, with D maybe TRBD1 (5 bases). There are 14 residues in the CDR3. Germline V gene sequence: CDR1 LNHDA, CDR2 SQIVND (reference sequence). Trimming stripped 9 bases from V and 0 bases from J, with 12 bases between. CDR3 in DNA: TGTGCCAGCGGAGGGGATTATAGCAATCAGCCCCAGCATTTT. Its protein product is CASGGDYSNQPQHF.